The clone carrying this T cell receptor (beta chain) was observed at least ten times. Its antigen is not known. Investigators amplified TCR beta CDR3 regions from RNA transcripts. Second-round multiplex PCR followed a first-round RT-PCR using HTBI primers. One entry per CDR3 protein results from TCRdb running MiXCR on the multiplex PCR reads. The sample lists roughly 500,000 distinct CDR3 sequences, around 15% occurring once. This sample was included in a study of Graves' ophthalmopathy and Graves' hyperthyroidism. General study results and limits: Blood also harbored most expanded thyroid clonotypes above 0.001 frequency.

Symptoms, serum thyroxine and TRAb, thyroid ultrasound, and orbital computed tomography formed the diagnostic basis. The TCR sequence derives from a woman in her 30s with Graves' ophthalmopathy. Specimen: blood.

In DNA form, the CDR3 reads TGTGCCAGCAGTGAACTTACAGGCTACCAAGAGACCCAGTACTTC. Its protein is CASSELTGYQETQYF. The V call is TRBV6-1, the J call TRBJ2-5; D might be TRBD1 (5 bases). The CDR3 extends over 15 amino acids. Trimming cost V 2 bases and J 0 bases, with 10 bases left between them. Germline-derived CDR1 and CDR2 are MNHNS and SASEGT.